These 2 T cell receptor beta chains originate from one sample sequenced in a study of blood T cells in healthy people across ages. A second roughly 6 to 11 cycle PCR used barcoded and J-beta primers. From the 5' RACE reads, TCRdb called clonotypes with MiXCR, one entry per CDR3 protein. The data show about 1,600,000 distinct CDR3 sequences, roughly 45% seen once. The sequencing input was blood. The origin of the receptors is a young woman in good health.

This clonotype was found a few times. In DNA form, the CDR3 reads TGCAGTGCTAGAGATGCGGGGTTCGGGGAAGCTTTCTTT. This encodes CSARDAGFGEAFF. The chain carries TRBV20-1 and TRBJ1-1; no definite D call. The CDR3 sequence is 13 residues long. V was pared by 0 bases and J by 8 bases, with 13 bases between. The V gene's germline CDR1 is DFQATT and CDR2 SNEGSKA (reference sequence).

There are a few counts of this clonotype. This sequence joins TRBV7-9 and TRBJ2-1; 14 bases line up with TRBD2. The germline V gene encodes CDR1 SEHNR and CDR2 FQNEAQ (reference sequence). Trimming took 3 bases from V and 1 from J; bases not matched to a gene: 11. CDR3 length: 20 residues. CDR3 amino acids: CASSLRRTSGGIISYNEQFF. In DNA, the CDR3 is TGTGCCAGCAGCTTGAGGAGGACTAGCGGGGGGATCATTTCCTACAATGAGCAGTTCTTC.